The 24 T cell receptor beta chains listed next were all sequenced from one sample in a study of radiotherapy plus CTLA-4 blockade in lung cancer. Here immunoSEQ multiplex PCR was the method, and the copy in TCRdb shows in-frame clones only, minus some. Found here are about 66,000 clones, about 85% of them singletons; the top ten hold less than 4.5%. The sequencing used peripheral blood, collected from a patient treated with radiotherapy plus ipilimumab. The receptors were gathered from a human donor with non-small cell lung cancer who had a partial response to radiotherapy plus ipilimumab.

The rearrangement joins TRBV6-1 to TRBJ2-1, with D possibly being TRBD1 (8 bases). Germline-derived CDR1 and CDR2 are MNHNS and SASEGT. This CDR3 contains 15 residues. V lost 6 bases to trimming and J lost 5 bases, with 17 bases between them. The CDR3 DNA reads TGTGCCAGCAGCCAACAGGGGGGGACGGACAATGAGCAGTTCTTC. It is translated as CASSQQGGTDNEQFF.

V and J are TRBV6-1 and TRBJ2-1, with D possibly matching TRBD1 (5 bases). This CDR3 is built from 13 residues. V was clipped by 7 bases and J by 9 bases, with 16 bases between them. Looked up from germline, CDR1 is MNHNS and CDR2 is SASEGT. This CDR3 is CASTDEWGGEQFF. In DNA, the CDR3 is TGTGCCAGCACTGATGAATGGGGCGGTGAGCAGTTCTTC.

About this clone itself: Germline and junction disagree at one end, which may indicate a read error. V and J are TRBV6-1 and TRBJ2-2, with D unclear. This CDR3 spans 13 amino acids. The V gene's germline CDR1 is MNHNS and CDR2 SASEGT. The CDR3 spells CVSSPTGTGELFF. The CDR3 DNA reads TGTGTCAGCAGTCCAACGGGTACCGGGGAGCTGTTTTTT.

This rearrangement joins TRBV18 to TRBJ1-1, with a possible D match to TRBD1 (5 bases). Deletions cut 3 bases from V and 10 bases from J, with 15 bases between. CDR3 length: 13 residues. Germline CDR1 KGHSH, CDR2 LQKENI. For the CDR3, the DNA is TGTGCCAGCTCACCTCCTCAACAGGAGTCAGCTTTCTTT. Translated: CASSPPQQESAFF.

The V and J genes are TRBV27 and TRBJ2-5; TRBD2 is a possible D gene (6 bases). This CDR3 has 12 amino acids. CDR1 and CDR2 from the germline V gene are MNHEY and SMNVEV (reference sequence). Trimming cost V 4 bases and J 4 bases, with 7 bases left between them. The CDR3 DNA is TGTGCCAGCAGTTGGAGGGGAGAGACCCAGTACTTC. Its protein product is CASSWRGETQYF.

The CDR3 nucleotides read TGTGCCAGCAGCTGGACGGACAGGGGTGGGGATGGCTACACCTTC. Amino acid sequence: CASSWTDRGGDGYTF. This chain uses TRBV5-6 with TRBJ1-2; 9 bases are a match to TRBD1. This CDR3 comprises 15 residues. Germline V lookup: CDR1 SGHDT, CDR2 YYEEEE. The J segment lost 6 bases and the V segment lost 3 bases, leaving 9 bases of the junction unmatched.

This clone was seen a single time. The J gene is TRBJ2-7, the V gene TRBV28; 9 bases agree with TRBD2. V was pared by 3 bases and J by 0 bases, with 6 bases of the junction left unmatched. This CDR3 region has 16 residues. The germline gives CDR1 MDHEN, CDR2 SYDVKM. This CDR3 is CASSLALAGLSYEQYF. The DNA of the CDR3 is TGTGCCAGCAGTTTGGCTCTAGCGGGACTCTCCTACGAGCAGTACTTC.

This chain connects TRBV7-3 to TRBJ2-2; 7 bases line up with TRBD2. With V trimmed by 8 bases and J by 5 bases, 8 bases remained unmatched. Germline V gene data show CDR1 as SGHTA and CDR2 as FQGTGA. The CDR3 extends over 14 amino acids. The CDR3, as DNA: TGTGCCAGCGGGGCTACGGGGGGAACCGGGGAGCTGTTTTTT. This sequence encodes CASGATGGTGELFF.

The rearrangement links TRBV11-2 to TRBJ1-2; 7 bases align to TRBD1. This CDR3 spans 13 amino acids. V trimming: 6 bases; J trimming: 4 bases; junction bases outside the gene matches: 5. CDR1 is SGHAT, CDR2 FQNNGV, per germline. Written as DNA, the CDR3 is TGTGCCAGCAGTCATACAGGGGTCTATGGCTACACCTTC. As protein: CASSHTGVYGYTF.

The V gene is TRBV7-8, the J gene TRBJ2-5; D not resolved. The CDR3 is made up of 11 amino acids. From germline, CDR1 is SGHVS and CDR2 FQNEAQ. V was cut by 3 bases and J by 4 bases, with 3 bases left in between. CDR3 nucleotides: TGTGCCAGCAGCTTCTCAGAGACCCAGTACTTC. This encodes CASSFSETQYF.

The chain links TRBV29-1 to TRBJ2-2; D is perhaps TRBD1 (5 bases). Trimming stripped 3 bases from V and 0 bases from J, with 5 bases between. CDR3 length: 13 residues. Germline V gives CDR1 SQVTM, CDR2 ANQGSEA. The CDR3 sequence is CSVDRANTGELFF. The DNA for the CDR3 is TGCAGCGTTGACAGGGCGAACACCGGGGAGCTGTTTTTT.

The chain employs TRBV29-1 and TRBJ2-1; 7 nucleotides match TRBD2. This CDR3 region has 15 residues. Germline V CDR1 and CDR2: SQVTM, ANQGSEA. J lost 8 bases, V lost 7 bases, and 17 bases had no gene match. As DNA, the CDR3 is TGCAGCGCCCGGACCGAAAGGACTAGTCCTGATGAGCAGTTCTTC. This translates into CSARTERTSPDEQFF.

The chain is built from TRBV7-3 and TRBJ2-7, with 11 positions matching TRBD2. The CDR3 is 14 amino acids. J lost 6 bases, V lost 6 bases, and 7 bases had no gene match. Germline CDR1 SGHTA, CDR2 FQGTGA. The CDR3 is CASRYGTSGSEQYF. The CDR3 DNA reads as TGTGCCAGCAGGTATGGGACTAGCGGCAGCGAGCAGTACTTC.

The chain carries TRBV29-1 and TRBJ2-3; TRBD1 matches 12 bases. This CDR3 contains 16 residues. From germline, CDR1 is SQVTM and CDR2 ANQGSEA. V shed 4 bases and J 4 bases; nucleotides not matched to a gene: 9. Here the CDR3 reads CSVGVGTGGVADTQYF. CDR3 DNA sequence: TGCAGCGTTGGGGTAGGGACAGGGGGCGTAGCAGATACGCAGTATTTT.

J is TRBJ2-5 and V is TRBV5-4; D is possibly TRBD2 (5 bases). Trimming stripped 0 bases from V and 0 bases from J, with 12 bases between. This CDR3 comprises 16 residues. Germline-derived CDR1 and CDR2 are SGHNT and YYREEE (reference sequence). CDR3 bases: TGTGCCAGCAGCTTGGCCGGATGGCGGGACCAAGAGACCCAGTACTTC. Its translation is CASSLAGWRDQETQYF.

The rearrangement uses TRBV29-1 and TRBJ1-1, with 7 positions matching TRBD1. This CDR3 region has 12 residues. Germline V gives CDR1 SQVTM, CDR2 ANQGSEA. V dropped 6 bases and J dropped 2; count of bases not matched to a gene: 3. CDR3 protein: CSVRQGNTEAFF. DNA of the CDR3: TGCAGCGTAAGACAGGGAAACACTGAAGCTTTCTTT. Full variable domain (rest looked up from reference TRBV29-1 and TRBJ1-1): SAVISQKPSRDICQRGTSLTIQCQVDSQVTMMFWYRQQPGQSLTLIATANQGSEATYESGFVIDKFPISRPNLTFSTLTVSNMSPEDSSIYLCSVRQGNTEAFFGQGTRLTVV.

J is TRBJ2-5 and V is TRBV5-1; TRBD1 agrees at 7 bases. This CDR3 has 13 amino acids. The V segment lost 4 bases and the J segment 1 base; nucleotides outside the gene matches: 1. CDR1 is SGHRS and CDR2 is YFSETQ in the germline V gene. Here the CDR3 reads CASSRDSQETQYF. CDR3 sequence (DNA): TGCGCCAGCAGCCGGGACAGCCAAGAGACCCAGTACTTC.

This rearrangement joins TRBV28 to TRBJ1-2, with D possibly TRBD1 on 6 matching bases. Between the trimmed V and J ends, which lost 6 bases and 3 bases, there was a span of 8 bases. Germline V gene data show CDR1 as MDHEN and CDR2 as SYDVKM. The CDR3 spans 12 residues. This CDR3 is CASREGDYGYTF. DNA of the CDR3: TGTGCCAGCAGAGAGGGGGACTATGGCTACACCTTC.

The genes are TRBV2 and TRBJ1-5; no firm D call. The germline V gene has CDR1 SNHLY and CDR2 FYNNEI. V lost 2 bases to trimming and J lost 0 bases, with 11 bases between them. The CDR3 runs to 16 residues. The CDR3 reads CASSERGSFSNQPQHF. CDR3 DNA: TGTGCCAGCAGTGAAAGAGGATCATTTAGCAATCAGCCCCAGCATTTT.

In this sample, this clone turned up once. V gene TRBV27 combines with J gene TRBJ2-7, with a weak D call TRBD2 (6 bases). Germline V gene sequence: CDR1 MNHEY, CDR2 SMNVEV (reference sequence). The length of the CDR3 is 13 residues. Trimming took 8 bases from V and 2 from J, leaving 13 bases between them. CDR3 DNA: TGTGCCAGCCGGGTAGCGGCCCCCTACGAGCAGTACTTC. It codes for CASRVAAPYEQYF.

The V gene is TRBV5-5, the J gene TRBJ1-5, with no clear D. Between the trimmed V and J ends, which lost 0 bases and 7 bases, there was a span of 11 bases. The germline V gene has CDR1 SGHKS and CDR2 YYEKEE (reference sequence). This CDR3 has 14 amino acids. The CDR3 DNA reads TGTGCCAGCAGCTTGGCCCCCCCTGGCCAGCCCCAGCATTTT. Its protein product is CASSLAPPGQPQHF. Using reference TRBV5-5 and TRBJ1-5 for the parts outside the CDR3, the full variable domain is DAGVTQSPTHLIKTRGQQVTLRCSPISGHKSVSWYQQVLGQGPQFIFQYYEKEERGRGNFPDRFSARQFPNYSSELNVNALLLGDSALYLCASSLAPPGQPQHFGDGTRLSIL.

The chain combines TRBV10-1 with TRBJ1-5, with D perhaps matching TRBD1 (6 bases). The V gene lost 6 bases and the J gene lost 3 bases, with 18 bases spanning the gap. Germline values: CDR1 WNHNN, CDR2 SYGVQD (reference sequence). The CDR3 has 16 amino acids. The CDR3 DNA reads as TGCGCCAGCAGAGGGGACAACACCCATTTCAATCAGCCCCAGCATTTT. Its translation is CASRGDNTHFNQPQHF.

This clone was detected only a few times. This chain links TRBV2 with TRBJ2-1; 7 positions match TRBD2. This CDR3 contains 18 residues. Germline V gene sequence: CDR1 SNHLY, CDR2 FYNNEI. J gave up 0 bases and V 6 bases, and 14 bases lay outside the gene matches. For the CDR3, the DNA is TGTGCCAGCAGGGGGACTAAACCCCGTCCGAACTCCTACAATGAGCAGTTCTTC. It is translated as CASRGTKPRPNSYNEQFF.

This rearrangement joins TRBV19 to TRBJ2-7; D is possibly TRBD2 (7 bases). CDR1 is LNHDA and CDR2 is SQIVND in the germline V gene (reference sequence). Trimming stripped 4 bases from V and 6 bases from J, with 16 bases between. The length of the CDR3 is 14 residues. This CDR3 is CASSKGGTALEQYF. CDR3 DNA sequence: TGTGCCAGTAGTAAGGGGGGGACGGCCCTCGAGCAGTACTTC.